In this sample, the clone carrying this T cell receptor beta chain turned up a few times. Its antigen is not known. CD4+ T cells that had been cultured provided DNA sequenced with the Oncomine TCR Beta short-read assay. TCRdb independently ran MiXCR on the PCR reads; one entry per CDR3 protein. The data contain some 20,000 distinct CDR3 sequences, about 43% of them seen just once; the ten biggest clones take up roughly 2.9%. The entry originates in a study of vaccination and CD4 T cells after COVID-19. Study details: A positive SARS-CoV-2 nasal swab PCR result was recorded for each convalescent patient; roughly ten were mild and one severe. At a median around 100 days (range 35 to 161) after diagnosis, post-COVID samples were drawn.

Treatment reported: approximately 9-day PBMC culture with coronavirus spike peptide pools or control peptides (ViraFEST assay). The authors cultured approximately 2.1 million PBMCs per well with about 10 IU/ml IL-2 and about 10 ug/ml peptide pools. Germline lookup yields CDR1 DFQATT and CDR2 SNEGSKA (reference sequence). Trimming cost V 2 bases and J 1 base, with 14 bases left between them. The CDR3 is made up of 15 amino acids. This TCR was recovered from a human donor who had recovered from COVID-19. This specimen was CD4+ T cells from blood, cultured in vitro, taken after SARS-CoV-2 vaccination. The genes are TRBV20-1 and TRBJ1-2, with D unclear. The CDR3 region is CSARTAIRGNYGYTF. CDR3 sequence (DNA): TGCAGTGCTAGAACGGCGATACGGGGTAACTATGGCTACACCTTC.